This T cell receptor (beta chain) was obtained from a study of monozygotic twins with inflammatory bowel disease (dated by TCRdb to between 2018 and 2021). Study-wide context: The complete study included about 30 monozygotic twin pairs: 19 IBD-discordant Danish pairs and nine German pairs, of which four were IBD-concordant and five were IBD-discordant. Disease-associated traits were sought mainly through comparisons between IBD patients and their genetically identical healthy co-twins within discordant pairs. Each individual had, on average, about 151 000 unique TCRalpha sequences and 181 000 unique TCRbeta sequences available for analysis.

Reading from cysteine to phenylalanine, the CDR3 counts 15 amino acids. DNA is not on record. About this clonotype itself: The antigen it recognizes is unknown.

Results and caveats for the whole study, not just this receptor: Compared with healthy twins, IBD patients had fewer clonotypes in common with other individuals, a difference most pronounced in patients showing signs of disease activity. A decrease in TCRbeta repertoire diversity, as measured by inverse Simpson index, was observed in IBD patients compared with their healthy co-twins. Different T cell subtypes could not be distinguished in the analysis. Because patients were on differing immunosuppressive treatments, the repertoires may have picked up extra background noise and inter-individual variability. No difference in repertoire similarity was observed between concordant and discordant twins, possibly owing to limited statistical power. No single strong signal or clonotype linked to IBD turned up in the results, so the idea that one exists was not supported.

From each donor, a roughly 2.6 ml peripheral blood sample was collected into PAXgene tubes and stored at -80 degrees C. Total RNA was isolated from whole blood with the PAXgene blood miRNA kit on an automated QIAcube, without T cell sorting. Peripheral blood from monozygotic twin pairs who were concordant or discordant for inflammatory bowel disease underwent deep TCRalpha and TCRbeta repertoire profiling using unique molecular barcoding. Smoking habits were recorded for all twin pairs, and each individual was classified as a current, former or never smoker. Libraries were built with 5' RACE. Each TCR library was prepared from around 3,400 ng of total RNA. cDNA was synthesized with SMARTScribe reverse transcriptase in eight separate reactions per sample. During cDNA synthesis, template switching was used to introduce unique molecular identifiers that contained a 6-nucleotide sample barcode. Two nested PCRs of roughly 16 and 10 cycles amplified the TCRalpha and TCRbeta cDNA, and bead purification followed each PCR. Before amplification, the cDNA was both treated with uracil DNA-glycosylase and purified with the QIAquick PCR purification kit. The second PCR added Illumina TruSeq-compatible adapters along with sample-specific barcodes. TapeStation and Qubit were used to check library quality and concentration, and about 5 ng of each library was pooled. Sequencing of the pooled libraries was done on an Illumina HiSeq2500 single-index Rapid Run using custom sequencing primers and 2 x 100 bp reads. The authors' analysis ran thus. MiGEC version 1.2.6 was used for UMI-based consensus assembly, which corrected PCR and sequencing errors. V(D)J alignment, clonotype assembly and CDR3 extraction were performed with MiXCR version 2.1.1. To normalise gene usage, clonotype sharing and MAIT/NKT TCR abundance, the top 1000, 10 000 and 20 000 clonotypes in each sample were analysed. Diversity was computed as the inverse Simpson index with the vegan R package after downsampling to 27 000 UMIs. Paired Mann-Whitney U tests were applied to discordant twin pairs, and Benjamini-Hochberg correction was used for multiple testing. After TCRdb reprocessed the reads, each CDR3 protein sequence was kept as one row, without DNA. These V and J calls derive from TCRdb rather than the authors' analysis. In this sample's table one finds around 210,000 distinct CDR3 sequences. The ten most abundant clones make up roughly 8% of the sample.

This TCR was recovered from a human donor with ulcerative colitis or Crohn's disease, or a healthy co-twin of an affected twin (not recorded which). Here the chain combines TRBV12-3 or TRBV12-4 and TRBJ2-7; there is no DNA to check the TCRdb D call of TRBD1. What was sequenced was blood. The CDR3 protein sequence reads: CASSLAGTGPYEQYF.